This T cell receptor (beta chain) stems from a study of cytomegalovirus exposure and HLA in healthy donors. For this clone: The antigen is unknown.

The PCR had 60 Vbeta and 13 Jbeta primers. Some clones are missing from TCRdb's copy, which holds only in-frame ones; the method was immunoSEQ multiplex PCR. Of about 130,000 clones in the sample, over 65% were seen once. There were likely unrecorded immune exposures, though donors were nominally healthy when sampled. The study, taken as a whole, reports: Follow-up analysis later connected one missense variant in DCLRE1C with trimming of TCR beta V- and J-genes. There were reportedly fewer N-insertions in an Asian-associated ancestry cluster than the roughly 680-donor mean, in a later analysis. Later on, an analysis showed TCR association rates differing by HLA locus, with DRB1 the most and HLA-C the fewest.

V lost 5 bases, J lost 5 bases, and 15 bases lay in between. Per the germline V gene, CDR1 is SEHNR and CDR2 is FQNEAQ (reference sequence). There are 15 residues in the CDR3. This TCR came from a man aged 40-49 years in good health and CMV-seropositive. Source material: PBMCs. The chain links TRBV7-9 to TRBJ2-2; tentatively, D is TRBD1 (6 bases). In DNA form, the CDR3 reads TGTGCCAGCAGCCGGACAGACATAGGGACCGGGGAGCTGTTTTTT. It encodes CASSRTDIGTGELFF.